This T cell receptor beta chain appears in the sequencing data of a study of blood T cell repertoires in COVID-19. Study context: Researchers got acute and convalescent COVID-19 samples from the United States, Italy and Spain. PBMCs, B-cell-depleted T cells, or T cells provided the cDNA or gDNA that made up the material.

Per the authors' pipeline: From reference gene primer amplification, estimates of nucleated cell counts were derived. Method: immunoSEQ multiplex PCR; TCRdb's copy keeps in-frame clones and lacks some. V and J calls and clone size are copied from that table; D and trimming were computed from the DNA. The sample includes roughly 120,000 clones, 80% to 90% seen only once; the top ten take roughly 7.9%. The CDR3 consists of 13 residues. V lost 5 bases and J 11 bases, leaving 15 bases between the germline ends. Germline lookup yields CDR1 MNHEY and CDR2 SMNVEV (reference sequence). The receptor was derived from a man in his 70s who had recovered from COVID-19. The chain is built from TRBV27 and TRBJ1-4, with D maybe TRBD1 (5 bases). Sequenced sample: peripheral blood. In nucleotides, the CDR3 is TGTGCCAGCAGTCAAACTACAGGTTGGAAACTGTTTTTT. Translating gives CASSQTTGWKLFF.